Presented here are 26 T cell receptor beta chains from one specimen sequenced in a study of blood T cell repertoires in COVID-19. The table came from immunoSEQ multiplex PCR; TCRdb's copy has only in-frame clones and leaves some out. The table records under 250,000 clones, 80% to 90% of them present only once. The sequencing sample was made of PBMCs or T cells enriched from blood (not recorded which). These receptors were taken from a woman aged 25-40 years who had been exposed to COVID-19.

J is TRBJ2-5 and V is TRBV5-1; 9 positions match TRBD2. The CDR3 loop spans 15 amino acids. Germline V gives CDR1 SGHRS, CDR2 YFSETQ. Germline trimming cut 5 bases from V and 3 bases from J; bases unmatched to any gene: 8. CDR3 residues: CASSRGLAGKETQYF. CDR3 nucleotides: TGCGCCAGCAGTAGAGGGCTAGCGGGGAAAGAGACCCAGTACTTC.

The chain links TRBV29-1 to TRBJ2-5; possible D gene TRBD1, 6 bases. With 4 bases removed from V and 0 bases from J, the gap between germline ends came to 12 bases. Germline assignment: CDR1 SQVTM and CDR2 ANQGSEA. CDR3 length: 14 amino acids. The CDR3 bases are TGCAGCGTTGGTTCCGGGACAAACCAAGAGACCCAGTACTTC. Protein product: CSVGSGTNQETQYF.

J is TRBJ1-5 and V is TRBV4-2, with 8 bases fitting TRBD1. The V gene end was trimmed by 0 bases and the J gene end by 4 bases; junction bases not matched to a gene: 5. The CDR3 is made up of 16 amino acids. CDR1 and CDR2 from the germline V gene are LGHNA and YNFKEQ. CDR3: CASSQEGRGRNQPQHF. For the CDR3, the DNA is TGTGCCAGCAGCCAAGAGGGCAGGGGGCGAAATCAGCCCCAGCATTTT.

This chain joins TRBV14 and TRBJ2-3; TRBD2 is a possible D gene (6 bases). V lost 7 bases to trimming and J lost 2 bases, with 10 bases between them. Germline values: CDR1 SGHDN, CDR2 FVKESK. CDR3 size: 13 residues. CDR3 coding DNA: TGTGCCAGCACCTCTAGCGACACAGATACGCAGTATTTT. It codes for CASTSSDTDTQYF. The full variable domain, completed using reference TRBV14 and TRBJ2-3, is EAGVTQFPSHSVIEKGQTVTLRCDPISGHDNLYWYRRVMGKEIKFLLHFVKESKQDESGMPNNRFLAERTGGTYSTLKVQPAELEDSGVYFCASTSSDTDTQYFGPGTRLTVL.

The V gene is TRBV11-3, the J gene TRBJ2-5; 8 positions match TRBD1. V trimming: 5 bases; J trimming: 2 bases; junction bases outside the gene matches: 13. Germline CDR1 is SGHNT and CDR2 is YENEEA. The CDR3 covers 17 residues. The CDR3 bases are TGTGCCAGCAGCCCCGGGGGCGGACAGGGCTATCAAGAGACCCAGTACTTC. It translates to CASSPGGGQGYQETQYF.

The count of this clone is one. V and J are TRBV4-1 and TRBJ2-7, with TRBD2 as a possible D gene (5 bases). The V end lost 1 base, the J end lost 4 bases, and 11 bases lay between the germline ends. CDR1 MGHRA and CDR2 YSYEKL come from the germline V gene. This CDR3 comprises 14 residues. In DNA, the CDR3 is TGCGCCAGCAGCCAAGCGGACGGGGAGTACGAGCAGTACTTC. The encoded protein is CASSQADGEYEQYF.

V gene TRBV4-1 combines with J gene TRBJ2-7, with D perhaps matching TRBD2 (6 bases). Trimming cost V 1 base and J 5 bases, with 15 bases left between them. Germline V lookup: CDR1 MGHRA, CDR2 YSYEKL. The length of the CDR3 is 15 residues. The CDR3 DNA is TGCGCCAGCAGCCAAGGTGCTGGGAGGTCTGACGAGCAGTACTTC. Its protein is CASSQGAGRSDEQYF.

V usage is TRBV29-1 and J usage is TRBJ2-1, with 9 bases matching TRBD2. Germline loops: CDR1 SQVTM, CDR2 ANQGSEA. With 4 bases clipped from V and 7 bases from J, the junction kept 5 bases outside the gene matches. This CDR3 has 13 residues. CDR3 residues: CSVGTSATNEQFF. The CDR3 DNA follows: TGCAGCGTTGGGACTAGCGCGACTAATGAGCAGTTCTTC.

The chain uses TRBV6-5 and TRBJ2-7; 8 nucleotides match TRBD2. With 6 bases clipped from V and 2 bases from J, the junction kept 6 bases outside the gene matches. CDR3 length: 14 amino acids. The V gene's germline CDR1 is MNHEY and CDR2 SVGAGI. The CDR3 spells CASSQAGATYEQYF. CDR3 bases: TGTGCCAGCAGCCAAGCGGGAGCGACCTACGAGCAGTACTTC.

The V and J genes are TRBV25-1 and TRBJ2-6, with D perhaps TRBD2 (5 bases). The germline V and J ends were trimmed by 6 bases and 2 bases, with 5 bases remaining between them. CDR3 length: 13 residues. The germline CDR1 and CDR2 sequences are MGHDK and SYGVNS. The CDR3 loop is CASRGAGANVLTF. CDR3 coding DNA: TGTGCCAGCAGGGGAGCTGGGGCCAACGTCCTGACTTTC.

The chain combines TRBV19 with TRBJ1-6, with a weak D call TRBD1 (5 bases). Germline CDR1 and CDR2: LNHDA and SQIVND (reference sequence). The CDR3 sequence is 16 residues long. The V and J ends lost 5 bases and 0 bases respectively, with 11 bases between them. This CDR3 reads CASSPRQTSYNSPLHF. The CDR3 nucleotides read TGTGCCAGTAGTCCAAGACAGACCTCCTATAATTCACCCCTCCACTTT.

The chain carries TRBV7-2 and TRBJ2-7; 7 bases are a match to TRBD1. The CDR3 extends over 14 amino acids. Germline assignment: CDR1 SGHTA and CDR2 FQGNSA. V lost 3 bases and J lost 6; bases outside the gene matches: 8. In DNA, the CDR3 is TGTGCCAGCAGCTTCTGGCAGGGGGTTTTCGAGCAGTACTTC. Protein sequence: CASSFWQGVFEQYF.

In its sample, this clone was seen once. V and J are TRBV5-1 and TRBJ1-1, with D tentatively TRBD1 (6 bases). Germline V gene sequence: CDR1 SGHRS, CDR2 YFSETQ. CDR3 length: 15 residues. V lost 0 bases and J 2 bases, leaving 11 bases between the germline ends. The CDR3 nucleotides read TGCGCCAGCAGCTTGGAAGCCAGGGGAAACACTGAAGCTTTCTTT. Residues: CASSLEARGNTEAFF.

The chain carries TRBV27 and TRBJ1-2, with D possibly being TRBD1 (5 bases). Looked up from germline, CDR1 is MNHEY and CDR2 is SMNVEV (reference sequence). The CDR3 consists of 13 residues. V was clipped by 3 bases and J by 3 bases, with 8 bases between them. CDR3 sequence (DNA): TGTGCCAGCAGTTTTAGACAGCACTATGGCTACACCTTC. Translated: CASSFRQHYGYTF.

The V call is TRBV10-2, the J call TRBJ2-2; 8 bases agree with TRBD2. The CDR3 is 13 residues long. The ends lost 7 bases at V and 7 bases at J; junction bases unmatched: 5. Germline V gives CDR1 WSHSY, CDR2 SAAADI. The CDR3 region has the DNA TGCGCCAGCACTGGACTAGCTAGCGGGGAGCTGTTTTTT. Amino acids: CASTGLASGELFF.

The chain links TRBV7-9 to TRBJ2-1, with 10 nucleotides matching TRBD1. Germline trimming cut 11 bases from V and 9 bases from J; bases unmatched to any gene: 4. The CDR3 is 11 amino acids. Germline CDR1 SEHNR, CDR2 FQNEAQ (reference sequence). DNA for the CDR3: TGTGCCGTCGGACAGGGGGTTGAGCAGTTCTTC. It codes for CAVGQGVEQFF.

The chain carries TRBV7-6 and TRBJ2-1; TRBD2 might be the D (5 bases). Trimming removed 5 bases at V and 2 bases at J, with 13 bases between. CDR3 size: 15 residues. The V gene's germline CDR1 is SGHVS and CDR2 FNYEAQ. CDR3 loop: CASSPLGNPYNEQFF. For the CDR3, the DNA is TGTGCCAGCAGCCCCCTCGGGAATCCCTACAATGAGCAGTTCTTC.

This clone has more than one count but fewer than ten. The V call is TRBV5-4, the J call TRBJ2-2, with D uncertain. The CDR3 consists of 16 residues. V was cut by 0 bases and J by 4 bases, with 13 bases left in between. CDR1 is SGHNT and CDR2 is YYREEE in the germline V gene (reference sequence). CDR3 residues: CASSLVMGGPTGELFF. The CDR3, as DNA: TGTGCCAGCAGCTTGGTGATGGGTGGGCCCACCGGGGAGCTGTTTTTT.

The rearrangement uses TRBV6-5 and TRBJ2-7, with a possible D match to TRBD1 (6 bases). This CDR3 has 14 amino acids. The V and J ends lost 2 bases and 7 bases respectively, with 15 bases between them. Germline assignment: CDR1 MNHEY and CDR2 SVGAGI. The CDR3 protein is CASSYLQGMGEQYF. The DNA for the CDR3 is TGTGCCAGCAGTTACCTTCAGGGGATGGGTGAGCAGTACTTC.

The chain links TRBV7-6 to TRBJ1-6; weak D call: TRBD1 (5 bases). CDR3 length: 13 residues. Germline CDR1 is SGHVS and CDR2 is FNYEAQ. The V end was cut by 5 bases, the J end by 12 bases, with 14 bases between. CDR3 DNA sequence: TGTGCCAGCAGCCTATCTCAGGGAAAACCCCTCCACTTT. Translated: CASSLSQGKPLHF.

V is TRBV7-9 and J is TRBJ1-4; 8 bases are shared with TRBD1. This CDR3 is 17 amino acids long. Unmatched junction bases numbered 10, after V lost 5 bases and J lost 2 bases. Germline V gives CDR1 SEHNR, CDR2 FQNEAQ (reference sequence). This CDR3 reads CASSRRGLVMTNEKLFF. In nucleotides, the CDR3 is TGTGCCAGCAGCCGCAGGGGGCTGGTGATGACTAATGAAAAACTGTTTTTT.

The V and J genes are TRBV5-4 and TRBJ1-2; D not resolved. Trimming removed 4 bases from V and 4 bases from J, with 14 bases in between. Per germline, CDR1 SGHNT and CDR2 YYREEE (reference sequence). The CDR3 is 14 residues long. This CDR3 is CASSTAGLIYGYTF. CDR3 sequence (DNA): TGTGCCAGCAGCACGGCGGGGTTAATCTATGGCTACACCTTC. The full variable domain, completed using reference TRBV5-4 and TRBJ1-2, is ETGVTQSPTHLIKTRGQQVTLRCSSQSGHNTVSWYQQALGQGPQFIFQYYREEENGRGNFPPRFSGLQFPNYSSELNVNALELDDSALYLCASSTAGLIYGYTFGSGTRLTVV.

The chain has TRBV25-1 and TRBJ2-1, with 12 bases identical to TRBD1. V shed 2 bases, J shed 1 base, and the junction held 6 bases outside the gene matches. The CDR3 is 18 amino acids. Germline V gene sequence: CDR1 MGHDK, CDR2 SYGVNS. This CDR3 reads CASSEPLGQGASYNEQFF. The CDR3 DNA reads as TGTGCCAGCAGTGAACCCCTGGGACAGGGGGCTTCCTACAATGAGCAGTTCTTC.

The chain has TRBV12-5 and TRBJ1-4; D not certain. Trimming shortened V by 7 bases and J by 0 bases, and 12 bases separated the two germline ends. The CDR3 totals 15 residues. The germline V gene encodes CDR1 LGHNT and CDR2 FRNRAP. CDR3 DNA: TGTGCTAGTGCCCGAGGGAGGGCAACTAATGAAAAACTGTTTTTT. Translated, it gives CASARGRATNEKLFF.

The rearrangement uses TRBV5-4 and TRBJ1-3; D perhaps matches TRBD1 (5 bases). Germline loops: CDR1 SGHNT, CDR2 YYREEE (reference sequence). CDR3 length: 15 residues. Deletions cut 2 bases from V and 0 bases from J, with 9 bases between. The CDR3 protein is CASSLGVSSGNTIYF. CDR3 coding DNA: TGTGCCAGCAGCTTAGGGGTATCCTCTGGAAACACCATATATTTT.

The chain links TRBV7-2 to TRBJ2-1; 7 nucleotides line up with TRBD1. From germline, CDR1 is SGHTA and CDR2 FQGNSA. The CDR3 runs 13 residues. With 8 bases clipped from V and 7 bases from J, the junction kept 8 bases outside the gene matches. CDR3 sequence reads: CASGWGTANEQFF. Here the CDR3 DNA reads TGTGCCAGCGGCTGGGGGACAGCTAATGAGCAGTTCTTC.